A selection of T cell receptor beta chains follows, all from one sample in a study of technical replicates of blood from several donors. TCRdb keeps only in-frame clones here, not all; method: immunoSEQ multiplex PCR. The sample includes about 74,000 clones, approximately 95% seen only once; the top ten take approximately 0.25%. Sequenced sample: T cells isolated from PBMCs. The receptors originated from a human donor in good health. The CDR3 runs from the conserved cysteine through the conserved F or W. The order of the fields is clone size, V gene, CDR3 protein. For some rows the clone size is stated as once, few or many, or as a class when expanded; others skip it.

abundance: .; v_gene: TRBV7-2; CDR3aa: CASSWGQGADGYTF
abundance: .; v_gene: TRBV18; CDR3aa: CASSRQDLTYEQYF
abundance: .; v_gene: TRBV28; CDR3aa: CASSLGTGVRSSYEQYF
abundance: .; v_gene: TRBV19; CDR3aa: CASSIQGTQETQYF
abundance: .; v_gene: TRBV5-4; CDR3aa: CASSSQRDSYEQYF
abundance: .; v_gene: TRBV10-3; CDR3aa: CAIRAYGYTF
abundance: .; v_gene: TRBV4-1; CDR3aa: CASSQVRLAGKYEQYF
abundance: once; v_gene: TRBV4-2; CDR3aa: CASSQNRGQITDTQYF
abundance: once; v_gene: TRBV7-9; CDR3aa: CASSFALEYEQYF
abundance: .; v_gene: TRBV4-1; CDR3aa: CASSQADSGNQPQHF
abundance: .; v_gene: TRBV6-5; CDR3aa: CASSRGLLSNQPQHF
abundance: once; v_gene: TRBV6-4; CDR3aa: CASSEQTNTEAFF
abundance: .; v_gene: TRBV4-1; CDR3aa: CASSYQQGAGTARAFF
abundance: once; v_gene: TRBV30; CDR3aa: CAWSSAEFYGYTF
abundance: .; v_gene: TRBV5-1; CDR3aa: CASSLGAGENTEAFF
abundance: .; v_gene: TRBV6-5; CDR3aa: CASSLTSGVTYEQYF
abundance: .; v_gene: TRBV5-1; CDR3aa: CASSWKAVTTLDRVRYEQYF
abundance: .; v_gene: TRBV19; CDR3aa: CASSIVKTGGTYEQYF
abundance: .; v_gene: TRBV2; CDR3aa: CASRGGTDTQYF
abundance: .; v_gene: TRBV10-3; CDR3aa: CAISSWTGLYEQYF
abundance: .; v_gene: TRBV27; CDR3aa: CASSFSLQETQYF
abundance: .; v_gene: TRBV6-5; CDR3aa: CASTERRSNYGYTF
abundance: .; v_gene: TRBV5-4; CDR3aa: CASSLIVQRYQETQYF
abundance: .; v_gene: TRBV30; CDR3aa: CAWRLGTVLSGANVLTF
abundance: .; v_gene: TRBV6-4; CDR3aa: CASSQGSYSPLHF
abundance: .; v_gene: TRBV5-1; CDR3aa: CASRPRQGDATNEKLFF
abundance: .; v_gene: TRBV11-2; CDR3aa: CASSGPRTGVAGYTF
abundance: .; v_gene: TRBV18; CDR3aa: CASSPRGQETQYF
abundance: .; v_gene: TRBV18; CDR3aa: CASSPNPGQGAETQYF
abundance: .; v_gene: TRBV11-3; CDR3aa: CASSWGNRDSQETQYF
abundance: .; v_gene: TRBV5-6; CDR3aa: CASSLSGYPYNEQFF
abundance: .; v_gene: TRBV6-6; CDR3aa: CASSYSLSGGFTEAFF
abundance: .; v_gene: TRBV11-1; CDR3aa: CASSLRQGMYGYTF
abundance: .; v_gene: TRBV6-6; CDR3aa: CASRHLTGKGSYEQYF
abundance: .; v_gene: TRBV11-2; CDR3aa: CASSDLQRSRLATYEQYF
abundance: few; v_gene: TRBV7-8; CDR3aa: CASSLALLAVGNEQFF
abundance: .; v_gene: TRBV4-2; CDR3aa: CASSLRQTGDTEAFF
abundance: .; v_gene: TRBV30; CDR3aa: CAWSVNGDRLDIHF
abundance: .; v_gene: TRBV5-1; CDR3aa: CASSPGGLAGRIPGTDTQYF
abundance: .; v_gene: TRBV28; CDR3aa: CASSLPSTGNTGELFF
abundance: .; v_gene: TRBV7-6; CDR3aa: CASSLNTGSSYNEQFF
abundance: .; v_gene: TRBV18; CDR3aa: CASSPISGGLGNQPQHF
abundance: .; v_gene: TRBV28; CDR3aa: CASTLPTSGSPMDEQFF
abundance: .; v_gene: TRBV29-1; CDR3aa: CSAKQETQYF
abundance: .; v_gene: TRBV4-1; CDR3aa: CASSQGDRYNQPQHF
abundance: .; v_gene: TRBV27; CDR3aa: CASSISQGAGYTF
abundance: .; v_gene: TRBV6-1; CDR3aa: CASSEGDRDPYSNQPQHF